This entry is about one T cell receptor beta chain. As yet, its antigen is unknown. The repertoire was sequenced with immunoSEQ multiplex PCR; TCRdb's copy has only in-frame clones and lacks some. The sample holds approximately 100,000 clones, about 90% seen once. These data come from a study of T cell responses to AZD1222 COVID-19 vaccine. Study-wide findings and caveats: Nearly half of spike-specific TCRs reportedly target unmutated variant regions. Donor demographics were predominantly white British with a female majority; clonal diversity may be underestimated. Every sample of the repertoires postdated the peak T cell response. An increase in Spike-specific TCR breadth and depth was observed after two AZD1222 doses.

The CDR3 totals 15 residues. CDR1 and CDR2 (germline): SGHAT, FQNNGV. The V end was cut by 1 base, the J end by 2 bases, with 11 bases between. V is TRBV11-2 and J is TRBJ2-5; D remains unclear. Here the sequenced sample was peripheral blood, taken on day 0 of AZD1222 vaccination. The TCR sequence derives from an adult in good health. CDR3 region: CASSLVVRNQETQYF. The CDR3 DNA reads TGTGCCAGCAGCTTAGTCGTCAGGAATCAAGAGACCCAGTACTTC.